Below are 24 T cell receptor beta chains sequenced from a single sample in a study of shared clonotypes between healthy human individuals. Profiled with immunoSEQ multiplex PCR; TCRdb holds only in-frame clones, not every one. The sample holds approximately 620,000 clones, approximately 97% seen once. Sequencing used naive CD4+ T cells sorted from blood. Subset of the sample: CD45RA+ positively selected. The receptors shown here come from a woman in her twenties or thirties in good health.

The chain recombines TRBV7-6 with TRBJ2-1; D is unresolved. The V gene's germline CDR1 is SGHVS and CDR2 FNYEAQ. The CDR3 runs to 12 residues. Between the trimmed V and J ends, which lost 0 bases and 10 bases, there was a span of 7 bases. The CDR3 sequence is CASSLAGREQFF. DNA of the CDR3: TGTGCCAGCAGCTTAGCGGGCCGGGAGCAGTTCTTC.

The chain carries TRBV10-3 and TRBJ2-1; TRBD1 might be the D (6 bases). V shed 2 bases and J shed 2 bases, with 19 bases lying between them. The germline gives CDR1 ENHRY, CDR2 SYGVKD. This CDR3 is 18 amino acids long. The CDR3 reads CAISEGIFGGKTYNEQFF. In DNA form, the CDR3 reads TGTGCCATCAGTGAGGGTATCTTTGGGGGCAAGACCTACAATGAGCAGTTCTTC.

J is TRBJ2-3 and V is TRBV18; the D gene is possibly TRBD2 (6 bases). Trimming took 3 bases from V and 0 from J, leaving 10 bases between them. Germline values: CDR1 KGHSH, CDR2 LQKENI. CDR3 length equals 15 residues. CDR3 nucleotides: TGTGCCAGCTCACCGGGCAGCGGGAGCACAGATACGCAGTATTTT. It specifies CASSPGSGSTDTQYF.

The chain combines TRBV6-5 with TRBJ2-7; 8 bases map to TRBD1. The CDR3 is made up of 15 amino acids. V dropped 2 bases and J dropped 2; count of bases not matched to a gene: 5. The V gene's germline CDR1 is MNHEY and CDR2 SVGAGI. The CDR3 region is CASSYRHRGAYEQYF. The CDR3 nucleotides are TGTGCCAGCAGTTACAGGCACAGGGGGGCCTACGAGCAGTACTTC.

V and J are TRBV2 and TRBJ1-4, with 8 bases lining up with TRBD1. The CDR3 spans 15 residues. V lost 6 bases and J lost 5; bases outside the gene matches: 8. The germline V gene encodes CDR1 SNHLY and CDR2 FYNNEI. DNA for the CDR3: TGTGCCAGCAGGAAGACAGGGGCTGTCAATGAAAAACTGTTTTTT. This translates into CASRKTGAVNEKLFF.

The CDR3, as DNA: TGTGCCAGCCACGGGCCCCTCTCTGGAAACACCATATATTTT. Its translation: CASHGPLSGNTIYF. V gene TRBV6-6 combines with J gene TRBJ1-3; no clear D gene. CDR1 and CDR2 (germline): MNHNY, SVGAGI (reference sequence). Trimming pared 8 bases from V and 0 bases from J, leaving 11 bases between. The CDR3 has 14 residues.

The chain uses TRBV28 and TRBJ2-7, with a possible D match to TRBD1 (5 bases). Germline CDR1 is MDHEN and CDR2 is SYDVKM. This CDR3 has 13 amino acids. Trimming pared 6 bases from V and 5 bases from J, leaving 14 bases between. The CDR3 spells CASRSQGFHEQYF. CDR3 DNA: TGTGCCAGCAGGTCGCAGGGTTTCCACGAGCAGTACTTC.

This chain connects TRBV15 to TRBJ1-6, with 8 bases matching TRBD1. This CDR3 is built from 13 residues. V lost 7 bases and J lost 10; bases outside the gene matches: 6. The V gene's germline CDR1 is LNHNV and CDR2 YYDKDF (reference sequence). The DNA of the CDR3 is TGTGCCACCACTCGACAGGGGAACTCACCCCTCCACTTT. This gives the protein CATTRQGNSPLHF.

CDR3 protein: CASSLGGPSSYNEQFF. The CDR3, as DNA: TGTGCCAGCAGCTTAGGCGGGCCCAGCTCCTACAATGAGCAGTTCTTC. The rearrangement links TRBV7-9 to TRBJ2-1; possibly TRBD2 for D (5 bases). Trimming stripped 1 base from V and 0 bases from J, with 10 bases between. The CDR3 totals 16 residues. CDR1 is SEHNR and CDR2 is FQNEAQ in the germline V gene (reference sequence).

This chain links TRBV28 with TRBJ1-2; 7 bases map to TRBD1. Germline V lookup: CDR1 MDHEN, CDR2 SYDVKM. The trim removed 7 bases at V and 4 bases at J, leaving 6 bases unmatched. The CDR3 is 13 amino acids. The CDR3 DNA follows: TGTGCCAGCACGGGGGGACAGCGCTATGGCTACACCTTC. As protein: CASTGGQRYGYTF.

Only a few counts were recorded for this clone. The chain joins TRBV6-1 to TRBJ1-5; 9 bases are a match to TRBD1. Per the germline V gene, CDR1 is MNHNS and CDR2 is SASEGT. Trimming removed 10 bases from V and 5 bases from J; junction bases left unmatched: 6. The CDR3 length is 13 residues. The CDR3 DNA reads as TGTGCCACCCAAAGACAGGGGGATCAGCCCCAGCATTTT. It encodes CATQRQGDQPQHF.

The CDR3 spells CASSYSGSANNEQFF. In nucleotides, the CDR3 is TGTGCCAGCAGCTATAGCGGGAGTGCGAACAATGAGCAGTTCTTC. This chain joins TRBV9 and TRBJ2-1; 9 nucleotides match TRBD2. The CDR3 sequence is 15 residues long. Looked up from germline, CDR1 is SGDLS and CDR2 is YYNGEE. V shed 4 bases and J 5 bases; nucleotides not matched to a gene: 7.

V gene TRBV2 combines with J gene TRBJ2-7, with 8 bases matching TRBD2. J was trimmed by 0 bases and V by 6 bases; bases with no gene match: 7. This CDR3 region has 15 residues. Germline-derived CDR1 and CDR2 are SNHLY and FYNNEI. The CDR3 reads CASRGISGSSYEQYF. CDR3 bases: TGTGCCAGCAGAGGGATAAGCGGGAGCTCCTACGAGCAGTACTTC.

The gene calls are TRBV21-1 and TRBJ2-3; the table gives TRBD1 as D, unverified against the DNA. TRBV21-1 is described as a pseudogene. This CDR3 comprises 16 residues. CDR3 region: CASSAQTGSTADTQYF. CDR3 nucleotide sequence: TGTGCCAGCAGCGCCCAGACAGGGTCCACAGCAGATACGCAGTATTTT.

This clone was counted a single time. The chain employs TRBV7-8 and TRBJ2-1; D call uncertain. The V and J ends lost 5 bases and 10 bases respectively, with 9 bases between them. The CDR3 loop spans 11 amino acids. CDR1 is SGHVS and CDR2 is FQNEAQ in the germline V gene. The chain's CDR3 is CASSPDVEQFF. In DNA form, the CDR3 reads TGTGCCAGCAGCCCGGACGTGGAGCAGTTCTTC. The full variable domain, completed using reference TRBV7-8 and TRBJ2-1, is GAGVSQSPRYKVAKRGQDVALRCDPISGHVSLFWYQQALGQGPEFLTYFQNEAQLDKSGLPSDRFFAERPEGSVSTLKIQRTQQEDSAVYLCASSPDVEQFFGPGTRLTVL.

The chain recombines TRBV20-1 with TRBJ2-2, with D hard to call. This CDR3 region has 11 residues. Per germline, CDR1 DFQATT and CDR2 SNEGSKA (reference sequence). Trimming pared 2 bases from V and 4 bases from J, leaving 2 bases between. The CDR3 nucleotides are TGCAGTGCTAGAATCACCGGGGAGCTGTTTTTT. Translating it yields CSARITGELFF.

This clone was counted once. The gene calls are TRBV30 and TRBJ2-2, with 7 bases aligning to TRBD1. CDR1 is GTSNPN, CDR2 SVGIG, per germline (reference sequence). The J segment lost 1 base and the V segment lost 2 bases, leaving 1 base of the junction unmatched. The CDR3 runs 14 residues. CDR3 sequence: CAWSRQGNTGELFF. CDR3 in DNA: TGTGCCTGGAGTCGACAGGGGAACACCGGGGAGCTGTTTTTT.

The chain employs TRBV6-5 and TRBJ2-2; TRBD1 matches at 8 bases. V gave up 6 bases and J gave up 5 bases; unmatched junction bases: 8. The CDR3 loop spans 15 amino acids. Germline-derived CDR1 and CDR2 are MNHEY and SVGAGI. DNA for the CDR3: TGTGCCAGCAGGGCGGACAGGGCTCAAACCGGGGAGCTGTTTTTT. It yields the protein CASRADRAQTGELFF.

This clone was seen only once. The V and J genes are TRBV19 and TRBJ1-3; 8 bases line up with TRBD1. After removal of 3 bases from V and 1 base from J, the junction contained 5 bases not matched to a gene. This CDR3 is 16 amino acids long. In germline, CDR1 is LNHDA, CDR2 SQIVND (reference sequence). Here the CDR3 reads CASSIAGTGSGNTIYF. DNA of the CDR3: TGTGCCAGTAGTATTGCCGGGACAGGTTCTGGAAACACCATATATTTT. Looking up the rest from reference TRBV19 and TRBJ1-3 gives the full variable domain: DGGITQSPKYLFRKEGQNVTLSCEQNLNHDAMYWYRQDPGQGLRLIYYSQIVNDFQKGDIAEGYSVSREKKESFPLTVTSAQKNPTAFYLCASSIAGTGSGNTIYFGEGSWLTVV.

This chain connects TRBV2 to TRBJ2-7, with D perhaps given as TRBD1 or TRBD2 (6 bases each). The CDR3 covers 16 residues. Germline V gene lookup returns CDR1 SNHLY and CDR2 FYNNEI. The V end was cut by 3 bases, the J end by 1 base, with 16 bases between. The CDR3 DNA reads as TGTGCCAGCAGTGAGATGAACCGGGGGCTGTCCTACGAGCAGTACTTC. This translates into CASSEMNRGLSYEQYF.

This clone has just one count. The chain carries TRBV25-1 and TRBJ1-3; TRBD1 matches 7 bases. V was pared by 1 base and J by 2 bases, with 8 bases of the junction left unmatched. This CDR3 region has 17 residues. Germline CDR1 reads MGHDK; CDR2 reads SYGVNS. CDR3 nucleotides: TGTGCCAGCAGTGAATTTGACAGGGATGCAACTGGAAACACCATATATTTT. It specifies CASSEFDRDATGNTIYF.

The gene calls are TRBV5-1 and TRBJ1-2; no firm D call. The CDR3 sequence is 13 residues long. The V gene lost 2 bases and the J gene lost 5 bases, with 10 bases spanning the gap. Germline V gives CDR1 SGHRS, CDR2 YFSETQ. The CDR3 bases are TGCGCCAGCAGCTTCGGGGAAGGATATGGCTACACCTTC. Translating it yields CASSFGEGYGYTF.

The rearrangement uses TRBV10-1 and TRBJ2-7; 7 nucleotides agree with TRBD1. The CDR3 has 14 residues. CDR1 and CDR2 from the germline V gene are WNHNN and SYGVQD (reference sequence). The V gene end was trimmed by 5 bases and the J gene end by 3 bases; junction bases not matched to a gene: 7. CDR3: CASSSWDSVYEQYF. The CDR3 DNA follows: TGCGCCAGCAGTTCTTGGGACAGCGTCTACGAGCAGTACTTC.

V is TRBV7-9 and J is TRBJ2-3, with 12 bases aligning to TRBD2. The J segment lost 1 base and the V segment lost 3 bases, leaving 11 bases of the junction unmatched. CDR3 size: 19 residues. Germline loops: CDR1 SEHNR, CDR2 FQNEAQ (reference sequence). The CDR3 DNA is TGTGCCAGCAGCTTTCCGCGGCTAGCGGGAGGGGTAGGCACAGATACGCAGTATTTT. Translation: CASSFPRLAGGVGTDTQYF.